A selection of T cell receptor beta chains follows, all from one sample in a study of T-cell memory formation after mild COVID-19. One entry per CDR3 protein, called by TCRdb with MiXCR from the 5' RACE reads. The sample lists 200,000 to 250,000 distinct CDR3 sequences, 9.5% to 10% occurring once. The sample consisted of PBMCs or a T cell subset sorted from them (not recorded which). The receptors shown here come from a man aged 18 to 30 who had mild COVID-19 (a few samples of this study predate the infection). Cell type and time point are not known. CDR3s include the opening cysteine and the closing phenylalanine or tryptophan. The order of the fields is CDR3 DNA, CDR3 protein, D gene, V gene, clone size, J gene. The D gene is left open where the match is weak. Not all rows give a size; the values are once, few, many and, for expanded clones, a class.

CDR3nt: TGTGCCTGGAGCCGGCCAGATAATGAAAAACTGTTTTTT
CDR3aa: CAWSRPDNEKLFF
d_gene: .
v_gene: TRBV30
abundance: .
j_gene: TRBJ1-4

CDR3nt: TGCGCCAGCAGCAGGGACAAAGGATCTGGAAACACCATATATTTT
CDR3aa: CASSRDKGSGNTIYF
d_gene: .
v_gene: TRBV5-1
abundance: .
j_gene: TRBJ1-3

CDR3nt: TGTGCCAGCAGACAGGGCTGGGAGCAGTACTTC
CDR3aa: CASRQGWEQYF
d_gene: .
v_gene: TRBV12-3/TRBV12-4
abundance: few
j_gene: TRBJ2-7

CDR3nt: TGTGCCAGTAGTATATATAGCGGGGGAGAGTATAATTCACCCCTCCACTTT
CDR3aa: CASSIYSGGEYNSPLHF
d_gene: .
v_gene: TRBV19
abundance: .
j_gene: TRBJ1-6

CDR3nt: TGCAGTGCTAGAGCCCCCCTAGCGGGGGGCCGATTAGCCAAAAACATTCAGTACTTC
CDR3aa: CSARAPLAGGRLAKNIQYF
d_gene: TRBD2
v_gene: TRBV20-1
abundance: .
j_gene: TRBJ2-4

CDR3nt: TGTGCCAGCAGTTACTCGAGTGTCAGTCGCTATGGCTACACCTTC
CDR3aa: CASSYSSVSRYGYTF
d_gene: .
v_gene: TRBV6-5
abundance: .
j_gene: TRBJ1-2

CDR3nt: TGTGCCAGCAGCCTCCCCCCCGGGACCCTGTATGGCTACACCTTC
CDR3aa: CASSLPPGTLYGYTF
d_gene: .
v_gene: TRBV28
abundance: few
j_gene: TRBJ1-2

CDR3nt: TGTGCCAGCAGCTGGACAGGGGACATCCAAGAGACCCAGTACTTC
CDR3aa: CASSWTGDIQETQYF
d_gene: TRBD1
v_gene: TRBV5-5
abundance: .
j_gene: TRBJ2-5

CDR3nt: TGCGCCAGCAGCTGGGACAGGGCAAACACCGGGGAGCTGTTTTTT
CDR3aa: CASSWDRANTGELFF
d_gene: TRBD1
v_gene: TRBV5-1
abundance: many
j_gene: TRBJ2-2

CDR3nt: TGCAGCGTTGGGCGGGGCCTCGGGTCGACGCAGTATTTT
CDR3aa: CSVGRGLGSTQYF
d_gene: .
v_gene: TRBV29-1
abundance: few
j_gene: TRBJ2-3

CDR3nt: TGCGCCAGCAGCCAAGCTGTCGGGAAGGGGAACACCGGGGAGCTGTTTTTT
CDR3aa: CASSQAVGKGNTGELFF
d_gene: .
v_gene: TRBV4-3
abundance: .
j_gene: TRBJ2-2

CDR3nt: TGTGCCAGCAGTTACTCGCAGGGACTTCCTGGAAACACCATATATTTT
CDR3aa: CASSYSQGLPGNTIYF
d_gene: .
v_gene: TRBV6-5
abundance: few
j_gene: TRBJ1-3

CDR3nt: TGTGCCAGCAGTGTAACTAGCGAGCATACGCAGTATTTT
CDR3aa: CASSVTSEHTQYF
d_gene: TRBD2
v_gene: TRBV6-4
abundance: few
j_gene: TRBJ2-3

CDR3nt: TGTGCCTGGAGTGTAGGCGGGCGGGGTAATGAAAAACTGTTTTTT
CDR3aa: CAWSVGGRGNEKLFF
d_gene: .
v_gene: TRBV30
abundance: .
j_gene: TRBJ1-4

CDR3nt: TGCGCCAGCATAAAAATAACAGGAAGTGGTGAGACCCAGTACTTC
CDR3aa: CASIKITGSGETQYF
d_gene: .
v_gene: TRBV5-1
abundance: few
j_gene: TRBJ2-5

CDR3nt: TGTGCAAGTCGCCATGGGTGTTTCCGACTTTTTGGAGAGACCCAGTACTTC
CDR3aa: CASRHGCFRLFGETQYF
d_gene: .
v_gene: TRBV12-2
abundance: .
j_gene: TRBJ2-5

CDR3nt: TGTGCCAGCAGCTTACCTTCGCAGGGTCCGTCCCAGTACTTC
CDR3aa: CASSLPSQGPSQYF
d_gene: .
v_gene: TRBV7-8
abundance: .
j_gene: TRBJ2-5

CDR3nt: TGCAGTGCTCGTCCGGGACCCGGGGCCCGCGAGCAGTACTTC
CDR3aa: CSARPGPGAREQYF
d_gene: .
v_gene: TRBV20-1
abundance: few
j_gene: TRBJ2-7

CDR3nt: TGTGCCAGCAGACTCACGAGGTCTAAAGAAAAACTGTTTTTT
CDR3aa: CASRLTRSKEKLFF
d_gene: .
v_gene: TRBV6-5
abundance: many
j_gene: TRBJ1-4

CDR3nt: TGTGCCAGCAGTTACTCCGATAGCTCTGGAAACACCATATATTTT
CDR3aa: CASSYSDSSGNTIYF
d_gene: .
v_gene: TRBV6-5
abundance: many
j_gene: TRBJ1-3

CDR3nt: TGCAGTGCTAAGGCGGGATCTACCATTCAGTACTTC
CDR3aa: CSAKAGSTIQYF
d_gene: .
v_gene: TRBV20-1
abundance: many
j_gene: TRBJ2-4

CDR3nt: TGCGCCAGCAGCCATGGGCAGGGACTAACTGAAGCTTTCTTT
CDR3aa: CASSHGQGLTEAFF
d_gene: .
v_gene: TRBV5-1
abundance: many
j_gene: TRBJ1-1

CDR3nt: TGTGCCAGCAGCTCGGGACTAGAAGGGACCCAGTACTTC
CDR3aa: CASSSGLEGTQYF
d_gene: TRBD2
v_gene: TRBV7-9
abundance: .
j_gene: TRBJ2-5

CDR3nt: TGCGCCAGCAAAAGTAGCTCTGGGGCCAACGTCCTGACTTTC
CDR3aa: CASKSSSGANVLTF
d_gene: .
v_gene: TRBV5-1
abundance: .
j_gene: TRBJ2-6

CDR3nt: TGTGCCAGCAGCACTGACAGGAGAACAGATACGCAGTATTTT
CDR3aa: CASSTDRRTDTQYF
d_gene: .
v_gene: TRBV5-6
abundance: many
j_gene: TRBJ2-3

CDR3nt: TGTGCCAGCAGTTTACCTCTAGCGATGAGGATCTTC
CDR3aa: CASSLPLAMRIF
d_gene: .
v_gene: TRBV12-3/TRBV12-4
abundance: .
j_gene: TRBJ2-1

CDR3nt: TGTGCCAGCAGTGGGGTCGGGACTAGCGGGATCAATGAGCAGTTCTTC
CDR3aa: CASSGVGTSGINEQFF
d_gene: TRBD2
v_gene: TRBV2
abundance: few
j_gene: TRBJ2-1

CDR3nt: TGCAGTGCAATAAGCGGAGCCTTCGACATTCAGTACTTC
CDR3aa: CSAISGAFDIQYF
d_gene: .
v_gene: TRBV20-1
abundance: .
j_gene: TRBJ2-4

CDR3nt: TGCGCCAGCAGCTTGGCCGACGTGCTTGGGGAGCAGTACTTC
CDR3aa: CASSLADVLGEQYF
d_gene: .
v_gene: TRBV5-1
abundance: many
j_gene: TRBJ2-7

CDR3nt: TGTGCCAGCTCACCCCGACAGGGAAGGGGCACTGAAGCTTTCTTT
CDR3aa: CASSPRQGRGTEAFF
d_gene: TRBD1
v_gene: TRBV18
abundance: few
j_gene: TRBJ1-1

CDR3nt: TGCGCCAGCAGCCAAGACTGGGGGACAGGGGTAGAGACCCAGTACTTC
CDR3aa: CASSQDWGTGVETQYF
d_gene: TRBD1
v_gene: TRBV4-3
abundance: .
j_gene: TRBJ2-5

CDR3nt: TGCAGCGTTGAAGAATGGGCAGGGGCGAAAGATACGCAGTATTTT
CDR3aa: CSVEEWAGAKDTQYF
d_gene: .
v_gene: TRBV29-1
abundance: few
j_gene: TRBJ2-3

CDR3nt: TGCAGTGCTAGTTTGGCTAGCGGGGGGGGAGATACGCAGTATTTT
CDR3aa: CSASLASGGGDTQYF
d_gene: TRBD2
v_gene: TRBV20-1
abundance: many
j_gene: TRBJ2-3

CDR3nt: TGCGCCAGCAGCCACATACAGGGGTCGAACACCGGGGAGCTGTTTTTT
CDR3aa: CASSHIQGSNTGELFF
d_gene: TRBD1
v_gene: TRBV4-1
abundance: .
j_gene: TRBJ2-2

CDR3nt: TGTGCCAGCAGAAAAGCGGACAGAAGCAATCAGCCCCAGCATTTT
CDR3aa: CASRKADRSNQPQHF
d_gene: .
v_gene: TRBV27
abundance: .
j_gene: TRBJ1-5

CDR3nt: TGTGCCAGCAGCTGGGCCCAGGGAACTAGCAATCAGCCCCAGCATTTT
CDR3aa: CASSWAQGTSNQPQHF
d_gene: .
v_gene: TRBV5-5
abundance: .
j_gene: TRBJ1-5

CDR3nt: TGTGCCAGCAGTTTCGAACAGGGAGGGGCTGAAGCTTTCTTT
CDR3aa: CASSFEQGGAEAFF
d_gene: .
v_gene: TRBV12-3/TRBV12-4
abundance: .
j_gene: TRBJ1-1

CDR3nt: TGTGCCAGCAGCTTTCAGTCACCTCAAGAGACCCAGTACTTC
CDR3aa: CASSFQSPQETQYF
d_gene: .
v_gene: TRBV11-1
abundance: .
j_gene: TRBJ2-5

CDR3nt: TGCGCCAGCAGCAAGGACGGGAACACTGAAGCTTTCTTT
CDR3aa: CASSKDGNTEAFF
d_gene: .
v_gene: TRBV5-1
abundance: few
j_gene: TRBJ1-1